These T cell receptor beta chains were read from a single sample in a study of glioma-infiltrating T cells. TCRdb re-derived calls from the multiplex PCR reads in MiXCR, one entry per CDR3 protein. In the table there are about 130,000 distinct CDR3 sequences, roughly 20% of which are singletons. Specimen: glioma tissue, nonneoplastic brain tissue, or PBMCs (not recorded which). The source of these receptors is a human donor with low-grade glioma or glioblastoma, undergoing nonglioma brain surgery, or in good health (not recorded which). The CDR3 runs from the conserved cysteine through the conserved F or W. Fields, in order: J gene, V gene, clone size, D gene, CDR3 protein, CDR3 DNA. A D gene is named only where the DNA matches it firmly. Expanded clones get a size class; other rows say once, few or many, or leave the size out.

J: TRBJ2-1; V: TRBV28; size: many; D: .; CDR3: CASSFAASTNEQFF; DNA: TGTGCCAGCAGTTTTGCAGCCTCGACCAATGAGCAGTTCTTC
J: TRBJ2-3; V: TRBV28; size: many; D: TRBD2; CDR3: CASSLGLAGGPDTQYF; DNA: TGTGCCAGCAGCTTGGGACTAGCGGGAGGGCCAGATACGCAGTATTTT
J: TRBJ1-1; V: TRBV19; size: many; D: .; CDR3: CASSSVESTEAFF; DNA: TGTGCCAGTAGTTCGGTCGAGAGCACTGAAGCTTTCTTT
J: TRBJ2-1; V: TRBV5-4; size: many; D: TRBD2; CDR3: CASSAGTSGSYTYNEQFF; DNA: TGTGCCAGCAGCGCAGGGACTAGCGGGAGTTATACCTACAATGAGCAGTTCTTC
J: TRBJ2-5; V: TRBV7-9; size: few; D: TRBD2; CDR3: CAGGLAGWQETQYF; DNA: TGTGCCGGCGGACTAGCGGGCTGGCAAGAGACCCAGTACTTC
J: TRBJ2-1; V: TRBV12-5; size: many; D: TRBD1; CDR3: CASATGQGLSSYNEQFF; DNA: TGTGCTAGTGCTACCGGACAGGGATTAAGCTCCTACAATGAGCAGTTCTTC
J: TRBJ1-4; V: TRBV20-1; size: many; D: TRBD1; CDR3: CSARDRGQGVFDEKLFF; DNA: TGCAGTGCTAGAGATAGAGGACAGGGGGTTTTCGATGAAAAACTGTTTTTT
J: TRBJ2-4; V: TRBV12-3/TRBV12-4; size: .; D: .; CDR3: CATSLMRGIQYF; DNA: TGTGCCACCAGTTTGATGCGTGGGATTCAGTACTTC
J: TRBJ1-6; V: TRBV4-2; size: many; D: .; CDR3: CASSQERNSNSPLHF; DNA: TGTGCCAGCAGCCAAGAACGGAATAGTAATTCACCCCTCCACTTT
J: TRBJ1-5; V: TRBV5-1; size: many; D: .; CDR3: CASSLSIDQPQHF; DNA: TGCGCCAGCAGCTTGTCCATTGATCAGCCCCAGCATTTT
J: TRBJ2-3; V: TRBV6-1; size: many; D: TRBD2; CDR3: CASGVSGSSWDTQYF; DNA: TGTGCCAGCGGGGTTAGCGGGAGTTCATGGGATACGCAGTATTTT
J: TRBJ1-5; V: TRBV3-1; size: .; D: .; CDR3: CASSQDTRRNQPQHF; DNA: TGTGCCAGCAGCCAAGATACGAGGCGCAATCAGCCCCAGCATTTT
J: TRBJ2-7; V: TRBV4-1; size: many; D: TRBD2; CDR3: CASSQASGDFYEQYF; DNA: TGCGCCAGCAGCCAAGCTAGCGGCGACTTCTACGAGCAGTACTTC
J: TRBJ2-5; V: TRBV19; size: few; D: TRBD2; CDR3: CASTYSGGETQYF; DNA: TGTGCCAGTACTTATAGCGGGGGGGAGACCCAGTACTTC
J: TRBJ2-7; V: TRBV7-8; size: many; D: TRBD1; CDR3: CASSYLGQGYEQYF; DNA: TGTGCCAGCAGCTACTTAGGACAGGGCTACGAGCAGTACTTC
J: TRBJ2-3; V: TRBV4-3; size: many; D: TRBD2; CDR3: CASSPLAGGPDTQYF; DNA: TGCGCCAGCAGCCCCCTAGCGGGAGGGCCAGATACGCAGTATTTT
J: TRBJ1-3; V: TRBV2; size: many; D: TRBD1; CDR3: CASSSIQGSGNTIYF; DNA: TGTGCCAGCAGCTCAATACAGGGGTCAGGAAACACCATATATTTT
J: TRBJ1-1; V: TRBV29-1; size: .; D: .; CDR3: CSVRSYSNTEAFF; DNA: TGCAGCGTTCGAAGTTATTCGAACACTGAAGCTTTCTTT
J: TRBJ2-7; V: TRBV29-1; size: .; D: TRBD2; CDR3: CSVVGGDTREAYEQYF; DNA: TGCAGCGTTGTGGGGGGAGACACTCGGGAGGCCTACGAGCAGTACTTC
J: TRBJ2-7; V: TRBV11-2; size: .; D: TRBD2; CDR3: CASSPTSGLKGEQYF; DNA: TGTGCCAGCAGCCCGACTAGCGGTCTCAAGGGGGAGCAGTACTTC
J: TRBJ2-7; V: TRBV5-6; size: few; D: .; CDR3: CASSPRDFSYEQYF; DNA: TGTGCCAGCAGCCCTCGGGACTTCTCCTACGAGCAGTACTTC
J: TRBJ2-1; V: TRBV2; size: many; D: .; CDR3: CASRWDTAKTEQFF; DNA: TGTGCCAGCAGGTGGGACACGGCCAAGACTGAGCAGTTCTTC